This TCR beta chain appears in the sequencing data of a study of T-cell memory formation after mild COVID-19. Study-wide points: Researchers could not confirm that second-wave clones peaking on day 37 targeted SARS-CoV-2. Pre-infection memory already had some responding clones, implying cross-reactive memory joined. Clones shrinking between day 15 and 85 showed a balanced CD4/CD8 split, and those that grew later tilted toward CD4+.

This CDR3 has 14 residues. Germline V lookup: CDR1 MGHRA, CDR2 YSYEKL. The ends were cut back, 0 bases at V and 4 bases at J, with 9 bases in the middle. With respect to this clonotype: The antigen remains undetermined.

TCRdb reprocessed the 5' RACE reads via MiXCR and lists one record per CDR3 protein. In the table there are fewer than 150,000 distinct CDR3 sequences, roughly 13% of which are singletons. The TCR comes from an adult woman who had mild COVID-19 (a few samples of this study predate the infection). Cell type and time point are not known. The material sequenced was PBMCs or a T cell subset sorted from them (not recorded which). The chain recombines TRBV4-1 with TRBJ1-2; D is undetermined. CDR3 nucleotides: TGCGCCAGCAGCCAAGATAGATCCTCCTATGGCTACACCTTC. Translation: CASSQDRSSYGYTF.